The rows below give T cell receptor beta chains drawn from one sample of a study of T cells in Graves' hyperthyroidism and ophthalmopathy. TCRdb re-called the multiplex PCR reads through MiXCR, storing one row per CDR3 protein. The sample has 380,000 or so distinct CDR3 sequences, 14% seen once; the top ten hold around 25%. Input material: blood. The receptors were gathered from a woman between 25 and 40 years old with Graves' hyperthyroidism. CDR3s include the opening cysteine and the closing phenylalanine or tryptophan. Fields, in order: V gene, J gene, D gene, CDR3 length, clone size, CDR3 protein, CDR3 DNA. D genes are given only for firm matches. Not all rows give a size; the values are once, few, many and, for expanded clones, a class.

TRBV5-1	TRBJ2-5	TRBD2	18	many	CASSDPSGRAPQQETQYF	TGCGCCAGCAGCGATCCTAGCGGGAGGGCCCCCCAACAAGAGACCCAGTACTTC
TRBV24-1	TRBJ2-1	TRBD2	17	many	CATSDSRLAGVVNEQFF	TGTGCCACCAGTGATTCCCGCCTAGCGGGAGTTGTCAATGAGCAGTTCTTC
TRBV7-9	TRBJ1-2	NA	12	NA	CASSLDGLGYTF	TGTGCCAGCAGCTTAGACGGTCTTGGCTACACCTTC
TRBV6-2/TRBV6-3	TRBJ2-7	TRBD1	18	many	CASSYLVWQGTGILEQYF	TGTGCCAGCAGTTATTTGGTCTGGCAGGGGACAGGTATTTTGGAGCAGTACTTC
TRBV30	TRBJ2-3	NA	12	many	CAWSESTDTQYF	TGTGCCTGGAGTGAATCCACAGATACGCAGTATTTT
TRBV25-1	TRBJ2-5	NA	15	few	CASKARGGTQETQYF	TGTGCCAGCAAGGCTAGGGGGGGCACACAAGAGACCCAGTACTTC
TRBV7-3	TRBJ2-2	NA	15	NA	CASSPVGDRAGELFF	TGTGCCAGCAGCCCGGTTGGGGATCGGGCCGGGGAGCTGTTTTTT
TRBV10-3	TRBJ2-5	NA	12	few	CAATGAQETQYF	TGTGCCGCGACCGGGGCGCAAGAGACCCAGTACTTC
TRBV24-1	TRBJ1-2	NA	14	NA	CATSEPTGNYGYTF	TGTGCCACCAGTGAACCAACAGGGAACTATGGCTACACCTTC
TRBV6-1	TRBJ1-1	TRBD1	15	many	CASSYGDSWDTEAFF	TGTGCCAGCAGTTATGGGGACAGCTGGGACACTGAAGCTTTCTTT
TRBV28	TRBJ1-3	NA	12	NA	CASSSGGDTIYF	TGTGCCAGCAGTTCCGGGGGAGACACCATATATTTT
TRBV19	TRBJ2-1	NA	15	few	CASSIDPLGANEQFF	TGTGCCAGTAGTATAGATCCCCTAGGTGCGAATGAGCAGTTCTTC
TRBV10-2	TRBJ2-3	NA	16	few	CASSEWADLSTDTQYF	TGCGCCAGCAGTGAGTGGGCGGACCTAAGCACAGATACGCAGTATTTT
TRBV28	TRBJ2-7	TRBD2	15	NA	CASFSSGRLSYEQYF	TGTGCCAGCTTTTCGAGCGGGAGGTTATCCTACGAGCAGTACTTC
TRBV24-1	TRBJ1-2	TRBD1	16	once	CATSDPGGQGVRGYTF	TGTGCCACCAGTGACCCCGGGGGACAGGGGGTACGTGGCTACACCTTC
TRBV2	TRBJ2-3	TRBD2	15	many	CASSAGGRVGDTQYF	TGTGCCAGCAGTGCTGGCGGGAGAGTTGGAGATACGCAGTATTTT
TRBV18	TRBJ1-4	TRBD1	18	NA	CASSLLPYQTGTDEKLFF	TGTGCCAGCTCACTACTACCTTACCAGACAGGGACCGATGAAAAACTGTTTTTT
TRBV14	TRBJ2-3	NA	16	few	CASSQKRRPGVDTQYF	TGTGCCAGCAGCCAAAAAAGACGGCCAGGGGTGGATACGCAGTATTTT
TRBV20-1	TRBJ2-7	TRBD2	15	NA	CSNMGLAGSSYEQYF	TGCAGCAATATGGGACTAGCGGGATCATCCTACGAGCAGTACTTC
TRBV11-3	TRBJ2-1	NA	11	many	CASGKGNEQFF	TGTGCCAGCGGGAAGGGTAATGAGCAGTTCTTC
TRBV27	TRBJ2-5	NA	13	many	CASSRGMEETQYF	TGTGCCAGCAGCCGGGGGATGGAAGAGACCCAGTACTTC
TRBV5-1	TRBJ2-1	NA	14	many	CASSLALVVNEQFF	TGCGCCAGCAGCTTGGCACTAGTAGTAAATGAGCAGTTCTTC
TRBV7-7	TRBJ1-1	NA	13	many	CASSAQRHTEAFF	TGTGCTAGCAGCGCCCAACGGCACACTGAAGCTTTCTTT
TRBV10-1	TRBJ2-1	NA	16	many	CASSESRGGSYNEQFF	TGCGCCAGCAGTGAGTCAAGGGGGGGCTCCTACAATGAGCAGTTCTTC
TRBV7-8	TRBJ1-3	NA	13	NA	CASSLAPGNTIYF	TGTGCCAGCAGCTTAGCCCCTGGAAACACCATATATTTT
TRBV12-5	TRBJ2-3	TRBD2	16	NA	CASAHLSGSGADTQYF	TGTGCTAGTGCCCACCTTAGCGGGAGCGGGGCAGATACGCAGTATTTT
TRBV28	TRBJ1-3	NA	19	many	CASSLSSYRDIFSGNTIYF	TGTGCCAGCAGTTTAAGTTCGTACCGGGACATATTCTCTGGAAACACCATATATTTT
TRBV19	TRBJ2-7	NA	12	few	CASSTDPGEQYF	TGTGCCAGTAGTACGGACCCCGGGGAGCAGTACTTC
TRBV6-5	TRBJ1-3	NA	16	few	CASSRGDSFSGNTIYF	TGTGCCAGCAGCAGAGGCGACAGTTTCTCTGGAAACACCATATATTTT
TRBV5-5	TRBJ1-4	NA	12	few	CASSDQWEKLFF	TGTGCCAGCAGCGATCAATGGGAAAAACTGTTTTTT
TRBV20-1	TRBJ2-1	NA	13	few	CSARGGTYNEQFF	TGCAGTGCTAGAGGCGGTACCTACAATGAGCAGTTCTTC
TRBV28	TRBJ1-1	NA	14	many	CASSLLARPAEAFF	TGTGCCAGCAGCCTACTGGCCCGACCGGCTGAAGCTTTCTTT
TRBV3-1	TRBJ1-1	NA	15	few	CASSQDRKGSTEAFF	TGTGCCAGCAGCCAAGATCGGAAGGGGTCCACTGAAGCTTTCTTT
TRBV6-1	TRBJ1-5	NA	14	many	CASSEANPNQPQHF	TGTGCCAGCAGTGAAGCGAACCCCAATCAGCCCCAGCATTTT
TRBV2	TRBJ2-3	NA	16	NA	CASSPEARSRTDTQYF	TGTGCCAGCAGTCCGGAAGCCAGGAGCCGCACAGATACGCAGTATTTT
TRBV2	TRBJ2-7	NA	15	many	CASSTGLAGPYEQYF	TGTGCCAGCAGTACGGGGCTAGCTGGCCCCTACGAGCAGTACTTC
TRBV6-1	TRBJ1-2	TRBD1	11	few	CASTGGRGYTF	TGTGCCAGCACAGGGGGCAGGGGCTACACCTTC
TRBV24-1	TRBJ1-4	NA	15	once	CATSDLARDNEKLFF	TGTGCCACCAGTGATTTAGCCCGGGATAATGAAAAACTGTTTTTT